What follows describes a single TCR beta chain. This CDR3 has 16 residues. V was shortened by 4 bases and J by 0 bases, with 13 bases between the two germline ends. Germline lookup yields CDR1 SGHRS and CDR2 YFSETQ. Libraries were prepared by immunoSEQ multiplex PCR; TCRdb keeps only in-frame clonotypes and omits some of them. The sample contains 95,000 to 110,000 clones, roughly nine tenths of which appear only once. This record belongs to a study of blood T cell repertoires in COVID-19. V and J are TRBV5-1 and TRBJ2-2; no firm D call. Sample: peripheral blood. This TCR was sampled from a human donor in a cohort sampled during active COVID-19. The CDR3, as DNA: TGCGCCAGCAGCCCCGGCGGTCTAACGAACACCGGGGAGCTGTTTTTT. It translates to CASSPGGLTNTGELFF.